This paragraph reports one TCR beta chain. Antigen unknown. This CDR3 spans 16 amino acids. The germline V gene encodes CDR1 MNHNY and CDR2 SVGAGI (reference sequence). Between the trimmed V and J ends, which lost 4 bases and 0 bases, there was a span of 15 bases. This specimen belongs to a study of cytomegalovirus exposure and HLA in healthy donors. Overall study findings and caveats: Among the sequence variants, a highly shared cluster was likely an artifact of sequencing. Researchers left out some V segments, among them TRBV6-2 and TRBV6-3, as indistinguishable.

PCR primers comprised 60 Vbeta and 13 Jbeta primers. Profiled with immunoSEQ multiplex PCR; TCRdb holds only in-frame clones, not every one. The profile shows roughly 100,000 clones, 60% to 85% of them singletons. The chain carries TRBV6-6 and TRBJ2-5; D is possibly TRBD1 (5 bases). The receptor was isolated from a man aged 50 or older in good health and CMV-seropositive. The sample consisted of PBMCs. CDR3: CASSSTTTDNQETQYF. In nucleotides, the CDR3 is TGTGCCAGCAGTTCGACAACTACGGACAACCAAGAGACCCAGTACTTC.